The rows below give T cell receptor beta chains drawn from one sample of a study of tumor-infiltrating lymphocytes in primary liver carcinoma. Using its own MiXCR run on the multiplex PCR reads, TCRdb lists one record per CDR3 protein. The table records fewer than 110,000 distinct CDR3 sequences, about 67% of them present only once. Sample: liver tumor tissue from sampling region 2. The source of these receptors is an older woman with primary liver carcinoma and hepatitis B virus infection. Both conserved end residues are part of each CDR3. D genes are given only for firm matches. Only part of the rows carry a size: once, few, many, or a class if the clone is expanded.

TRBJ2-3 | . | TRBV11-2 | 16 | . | TGTGCTAGCAGCTTAATATTGGCGTGGGACACAGATACTCAGTATTTT | CASSLILAWDTDTQYF
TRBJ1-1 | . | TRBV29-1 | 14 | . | TGCAGCGTTGAACAATCGGGTGGAAGGATTGAAACTTTCTTT | CSVEQSGGRIETFF
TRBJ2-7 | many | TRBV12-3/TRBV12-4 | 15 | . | TGTGCCAGCAGTTTCGATCTGGACGCGACCTACGAGCAGTACTTC | CASSFDLDATYEQYF
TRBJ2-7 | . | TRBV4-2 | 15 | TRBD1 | TGTGCCAGCGGCCAATATCCGACAGGGGGCTACGAGCAGTACTTC | CASGQYPTGGYEQYF
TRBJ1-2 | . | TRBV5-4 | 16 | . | TGTGTCAGCAGCTTGGCTTCACGCGGGACTGGATATGGCTACACCTTC | CVSSLASRGTGYGYTF
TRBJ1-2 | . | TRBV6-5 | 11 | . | TGTGCAAGCAGTCAGGGCTATGGCTACACCTTC | CASSQGYGYTF
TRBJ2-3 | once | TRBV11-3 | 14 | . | TGTGCCAGCAGCTTTGGTCTGTCCAGTTTCACCCCCTTTTTC | CASSFGLSSFTPFF
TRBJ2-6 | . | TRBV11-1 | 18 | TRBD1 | TGTGCCAGCAGCCGGTCACAGGACAGGGCCTCTGGGGCCAACGTCCTGACTTTC | CASSRSQDRASGANVLTF
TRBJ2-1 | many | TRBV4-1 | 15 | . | TGCGCCAGCAGCGCTCGACTAGGTGAACAGAATGAGCAGTTCTTC | CASSARLGEQNEQFF
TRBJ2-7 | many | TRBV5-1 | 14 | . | TGCGCCAGCAGCTTGCTCAGCAGCTCCTACGAGCAGTACTTC | CASSLLSSSYEQYF
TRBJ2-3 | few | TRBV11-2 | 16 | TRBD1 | TGTACCAGCAGCCATACAGGGGGGAGTAGCACAGATACGCAGTATTTT | CTSSHTGGSSTDTQYF
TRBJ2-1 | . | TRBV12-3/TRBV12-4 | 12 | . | TGCGCCAGCGGCCGGAGACCAAATGAGCAGTTCTTC | CASGRRPNEQFF
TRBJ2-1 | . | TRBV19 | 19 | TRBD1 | TGTGCCAGTAGTATAGATCCTGGGACAGGCCGGGTCCAGTACAATGAGCAGTTCTTC | CASSIDPGTGRVQYNEQFF
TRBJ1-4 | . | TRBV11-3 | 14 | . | TGTGCCAGCAGCTTAGTCATTGAGAGTGAAAAACTGCTTTTT | CASSLVIESEKLLF
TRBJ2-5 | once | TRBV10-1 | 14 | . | TGCACCAGCAGTGAAATGGGCAGGTGCGAGACCCAGTACTTC | CTSSEMGRCETQYF
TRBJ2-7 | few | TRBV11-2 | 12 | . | TGTGCCAGCAGCCTGGATTTCTACGAGCAGTATTTC | CASSLDFYEQYF
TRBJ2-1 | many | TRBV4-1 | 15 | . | TGCGCCAGCAGCCAAGATGGGTTTTCCTACAATGAGCAGTTCTTC | CASSQDGFSYNEQFF
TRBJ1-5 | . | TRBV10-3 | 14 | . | TGTGCCATCGGCTCACGACAAGACACAGATACGCAGCATTTT | CAIGSRQDTDTQHF
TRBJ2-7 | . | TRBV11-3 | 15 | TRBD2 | TGTACCAACAGCTTAGAGGGTAGCGGGCGTTACGAGCAGTACTTC | CTNSLEGSGRYEQYF
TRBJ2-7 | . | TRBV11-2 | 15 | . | TGTGCCAGCAGCCCCGGGGCGGGACATGACTACGAGCAGTACTTC | CASSPGAGHDYEQYF
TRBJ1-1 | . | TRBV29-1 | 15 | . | TGCAGCGTTGGCCCGAGACAGAGCCTGATCACAGAAGCTTTCTTT | CSVGPRQSLITEAFF
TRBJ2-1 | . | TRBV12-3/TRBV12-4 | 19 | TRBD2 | TGTGCCAGCAGCTCCTCCCCCGGGACTAGCGGGAGCCCCTACAATGAGCAGTTCTTC | CASSSSPGTSGSPYNEQFF
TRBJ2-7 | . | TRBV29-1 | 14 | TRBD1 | TGCAGCATCGCGCCCCACAGACAGGGGAACGAGCAGTACTTC | CSIAPHRQGNEQYF
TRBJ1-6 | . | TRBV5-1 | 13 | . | TGCGCCAACACCGGAAGTTATAACTCACCCCTCCACTTT | CANTGSYNSPLHF
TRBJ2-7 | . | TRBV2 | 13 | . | TGTGCCAGCAGCATACAGGGCTCCTACGAGCAGTACTTC | CASSIQGSYEQYF
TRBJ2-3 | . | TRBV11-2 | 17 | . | TGTACCAACAGCTTAGGGGGACTAACATACACGTCAGATACGCAGTATTTT | CTNSLGGLTYTSDTQYF
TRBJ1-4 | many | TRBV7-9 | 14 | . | TGTGCCAGCAGCTTAGCGGGGCAGAATGAAAAACTGTTTTTT | CASSLAGQNEKLFF
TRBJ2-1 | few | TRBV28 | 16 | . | TGTGCCAGCAGTTTACGGGGTAAGGGATACTACAATGAGCAGTTCTTC | CASSLRGKGYYNEQFF
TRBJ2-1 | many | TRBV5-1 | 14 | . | TGCGCCAGCAGCTCGGACAGCTCCTACAATGAGCAGTTCTTC | CASSSDSSYNEQFF
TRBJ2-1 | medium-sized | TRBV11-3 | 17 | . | TGTGCCAGCAGCTTAGATCCCAGGAGTTTTTCCTACAATGAGCAGTTCTTC | CASSLDPRSFSYNEQFF
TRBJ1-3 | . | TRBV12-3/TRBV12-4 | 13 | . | TGTGCCAGCAGTTTTCATGGTGGAAACACTATATATTTT | CASSFHGGNTIYF
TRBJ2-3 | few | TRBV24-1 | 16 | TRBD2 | TGTGCCACCAGTGACCGCCTAGCGGGAGCTGAAGATACGCAGTATTTT | CATSDRLAGAEDTQYF
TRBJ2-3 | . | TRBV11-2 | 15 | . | TGTGCCAGCAGCTTAGGTCATGGCTACACAGATACGCAGTGTTTT | CASSLGHGYTDTQCF
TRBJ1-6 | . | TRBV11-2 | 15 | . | TGTGCCAGCTGCTTAGATACAGGAGGCAATTCACTCCTCCACTTT | CASCLDTGGNSLLHF
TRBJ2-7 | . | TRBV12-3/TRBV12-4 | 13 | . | TGTGCCAGCTCCGGGAGTTCAACCTGCGAGCAGTACTTC | CASSGSSTCEQYF
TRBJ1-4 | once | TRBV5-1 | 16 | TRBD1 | TGCACCAGCAGCTTAGCCAGGGGGAATCGGGGTGAAAAACTGTTTTTT | CTSSLARGNRGEKLFF
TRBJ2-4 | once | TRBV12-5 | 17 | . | TGTGCTAGTGGTTTGGTCCTGTGGGGCTCGGCCAAAAACATTCAGTACTTC | CASGLVLWGSAKNIQYF
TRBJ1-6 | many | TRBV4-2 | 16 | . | TGTGCCAGCAGCCAAGACCCGGGACACGGGAATTCACCCCTCCACTTT | CASSQDPGHGNSPLHF
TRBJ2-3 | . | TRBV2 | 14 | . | TGTGCCGGCAGTACAATAAATTGGGTAGATACGCAGTATTTT | CAGSTINWVDTQYF
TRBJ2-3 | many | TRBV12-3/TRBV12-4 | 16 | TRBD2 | TGTGCCAGCAGTGCCGGGACTAGCGATAGCACAGATACGCAGTATTTT | CASSAGTSDSTDTQYF
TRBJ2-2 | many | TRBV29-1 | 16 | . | TGCAGCGCGGGGGGCAGGGGCGAAGAGCACACCGGGGAGCTGTTTTTT | CSAGGRGEEHTGELFF
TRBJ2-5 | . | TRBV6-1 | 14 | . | TGTGCCAACAGTGATTCAGGCCCAGTCGAGACCCAGTACTTC | CANSDSGPVETQYF
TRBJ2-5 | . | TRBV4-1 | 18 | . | TGCGCCAGCAGCCAAGATCTGGGCCGCGTAGCAGCCCAAGAGACCCAGTACTTC | CASSQDLGRVAAQETQYF
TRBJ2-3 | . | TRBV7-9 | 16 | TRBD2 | TGTTCCAACAGCTCGAGACTAGCGGGAGGGACAGATACGCAGTATTTT | CSNSSRLAGGTDTQYF
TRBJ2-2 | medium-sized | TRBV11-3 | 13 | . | TGTGCCAGCAGAATCAGGGAATCCGGGGAGCTGTTTTTT | CASRIRESGELFF
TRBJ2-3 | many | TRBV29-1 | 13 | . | TGCAGCGTTGACGGTGGAGGCACAGATACGCAGTATTTT | CSVDGGGTDTQYF
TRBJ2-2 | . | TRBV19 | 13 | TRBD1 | TGTGCCAGTATTCCCCGGGACAGCGGGGAGCTGTTTTTT | CASIPRDSGELFF
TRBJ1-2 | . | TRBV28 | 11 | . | TGTGCCAGCAGGATCATGGTAGGCTACACCTTC | CASRIMVGYTF
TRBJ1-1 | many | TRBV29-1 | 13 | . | TGCAGCGTTAAAACCCCCAAGAACACTGAAGCTTTCTTT | CSVKTPKNTEAFF
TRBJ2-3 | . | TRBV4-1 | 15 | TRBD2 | TGCGCCAGCACCCAGGGACTACTAAACACAGATACGCAGTATTTT | CASTQGLLNTDTQYF
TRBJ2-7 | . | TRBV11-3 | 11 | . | TGTGCCAGGAGCTGTCCCTACGAGCAGTACTTC | CARSCPYEQYF